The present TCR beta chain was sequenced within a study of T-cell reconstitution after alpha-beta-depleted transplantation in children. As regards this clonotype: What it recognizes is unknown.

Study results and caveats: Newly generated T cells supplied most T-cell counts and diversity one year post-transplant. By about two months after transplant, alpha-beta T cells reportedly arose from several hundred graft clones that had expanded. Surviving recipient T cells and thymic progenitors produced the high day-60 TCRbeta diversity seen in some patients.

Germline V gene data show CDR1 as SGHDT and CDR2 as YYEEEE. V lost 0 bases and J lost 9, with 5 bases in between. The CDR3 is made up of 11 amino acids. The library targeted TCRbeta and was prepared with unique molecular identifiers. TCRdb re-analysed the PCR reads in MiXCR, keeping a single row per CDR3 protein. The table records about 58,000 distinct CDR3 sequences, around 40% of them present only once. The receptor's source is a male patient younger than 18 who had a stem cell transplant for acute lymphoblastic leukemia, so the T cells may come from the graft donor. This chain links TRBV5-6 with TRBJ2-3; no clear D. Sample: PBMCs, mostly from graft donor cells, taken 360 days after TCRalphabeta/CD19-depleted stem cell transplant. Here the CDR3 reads CASSLGPTQYF. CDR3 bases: TGTGCCAGCAGCTTGGGTCCGACGCAGTATTTT.